The 21 T cell receptor beta chains in this list originate from one sample, sequenced in a study of blood T cell repertoires in COVID-19 (dated by TCRdb to the early 2020s). The library relied on the immunoSEQ multiplex PCR assay. TCRdb re-hosts the immuneACCESS table, in-frame sequences only. Its copies lack some clones; in the studies checked, an unresolved V gene accounts for under half of them, and the cause for the rest is not known. The sample has tens of thousands of clones on record, 90% to 95% of them singletons. The biggest ten clones account for 7.3% of the sample. The specimen was peripheral blood. The receptors shown here come from a man aged 35 to 55 with COVID-19, enrolled during active disease.

The rearrangement joins TRBV19 to TRBJ1-4, with D perhaps matching TRBD1 (5 bases). Looked up from germline, CDR1 is LNHDA and CDR2 is SQIVND (reference sequence). This CDR3 is 13 amino acids long. V was pared by 7 bases and J by 8 bases, with 14 bases between. CDR3: CASNGRGGEKLFF. The CDR3 DNA is TGTGCCAGTAACGGGAGGGGTGGAGAAAAACTGTTTTTT.

The chain joins TRBV6-2 or TRBV6-3 to TRBJ1-3; D gene unclear. The CDR3 consists of 14 residues. With 2 bases removed from V and 0 bases from J, the gap between germline ends came to 5 bases. Germline assignment: CDR1 MNHEY and CDR2 SVGEGT. Here the CDR3 DNA reads TGTGCCAGCAGTTACGAGAGCTCTGGAAACACCATATATTTT. It translates to CASSYESSGNTIYF.

The J gene is TRBJ2-3, the V gene TRBV6-4; D perhaps matches TRBD2 (7 bases). V was shortened by 2 bases and J by 5 bases, with 11 bases between the two germline ends. The CDR3 length is 14 residues. Per the germline V gene, CDR1 is MRHNA and CDR2 is SNTAGT. Here the CDR3 reads CASSDGGGRDTQYF. The DNA of the CDR3 is TGTGCCAGCAGTGACGGGGGGGGCCGAGATACGCAGTATTTT.

The chain couples TRBV20-1 to TRBJ1-4, with a tentative D call TRBD1 (5 bases). V was pared by 3 bases and J by 8 bases, with 13 bases between. Looked up from germline, CDR1 is DFQATT and CDR2 is SNEGSKA (reference sequence). The CDR3 loop spans 13 amino acids. The CDR3 spells CSASWQGGEKLFF. The CDR3 DNA follows: TGCAGTGCTAGTTGGCAGGGTGGGGAAAAACTGTTTTTT.

The chain combines TRBV19 with TRBJ1-1; D gene unclear. Germline V gene data show CDR1 as LNHDA and CDR2 as SQIVND (reference sequence). The CDR3 sequence is 14 residues long. Trimming removed 5 bases from V and 0 bases from J, with 10 bases in between. The CDR3 reads CASSETIMNTEAFF. The CDR3 DNA reads TGTGCCAGTAGTGAGACAATTATGAACACTGAAGCTTTCTTT.

V is TRBV10-3 and J is TRBJ1-2, with D unresolved. V was pared by 3 bases and J by 3 bases, with 11 bases between. Germline CDR1 is ENHRY and CDR2 is SYGVKD. CDR3 length: 14 residues. The CDR3 DNA reads as TGTGCCATCAGTGAAGAGGGTAAGGACTATGGCTACACCTTC. Translated: CAISEEGKDYGYTF.

On this clone itself: Sequence at one end of the junction differs from germline and may be a read error. The chain recombines TRBV6-2 or TRBV6-3 with TRBJ1-1; a possible D gene is TRBD1 (6 bases). Germline CDR1 reads MNHEY; CDR2 reads SVGEGT. The CDR3 contains 17 residues. CDR3 residues: CASSYYKGGLMNTEAFF. The CDR3 coding sequence is TGTGCCAGCAGCTACTACAAGGGGGGGCTGATGAACACTGAAGCTTTCTTT.

V and J are TRBV28 and TRBJ1-2; 7 positions agree with TRBD1. Germline V gene lookup returns CDR1 MDHEN and CDR2 SYDVKM. This CDR3 has 15 amino acids. V was pared by 1 base and J by 4 bases, with 6 bases of the junction left unmatched. CDR3 DNA sequence: TGTGCCAGCAGTTTATACTGGGGACAGACCTATGGCTACACCTTC. Protein: CASSLYWGQTYGYTF.

The chain joins TRBV10-3 to TRBJ1-1, with TRBD1 identical over 7 bases. J gave up 1 base and V 9 bases, and 8 bases lay outside the gene matches. The CDR3 loop spans 14 amino acids. In germline, CDR1 is ENHRY, CDR2 SYGVKD. The CDR3 region has the DNA TGTGCCATTGGAAACAGGGGAACGAACACTGAAGCTTTCTTT. Translated, it gives CAIGNRGTNTEAFF.

The J gene is TRBJ2-2, the V gene TRBV5-3, with D unclear. TRBV5-3 has ORF status, its function being uncertain. V lost 5 bases to trimming and J lost 5 bases, with 16 bases between them. The CDR3 is 15 residues long. The CDR3: CARRTPEKRTGELFF. CDR3 coding DNA: TGTGCCAGAAGGACCCCCGAGAAGAGGACCGGGGAGCTGTTTTTT.

The CDR3, as DNA: TGTGCCAGCAGTGACACCCTAAACTATGGCTACACCTTC. Amino acid sequence: CASSDTLNYGYTF. The chain carries TRBV25-1 and TRBJ1-2; D unclear. Germline-derived CDR1 and CDR2 are MGHDK and SYGVNS. This CDR3 has 13 residues. Trimming took off 3 bases at V and 2 bases at J, with 7 bases between the two ends.

CDR3 region: CASSRLLAGSQYF. The CDR3 bases are TGCGCCAGCAGCCGCCTACTAGCGGGGTCGCAGTATTTT. The chain is built from TRBV4-1 and TRBJ2-3, with TRBD2 matching 10 bases. There are 13 residues in the CDR3. Germline-derived CDR1 and CDR2 are MGHRA and YSYEKL. V gave up 4 bases and J gave up 10 bases; unmatched junction bases: 5.

The V gene is TRBV5-1, the J gene TRBJ1-4; 9 nucleotides agree with TRBD1. The germline CDR1 and CDR2 sequences are SGHRS and YFSETQ. This CDR3 spans 15 amino acids. After removal of 4 bases from V and 8 bases from J, the junction contained 9 bases not matched to a gene. The CDR3, as DNA: TGCGCCAGCAGCCTCACCGGGACAGGGCGGGAAAAACTGTTTTTT. Translating it yields CASSLTGTGREKLFF. The full variable domain, rest sourced from reference TRBV5-1 and TRBJ1-4, is KAGVTQTPRYLIKTRGQQVTLSCSPISGHRSVSWYQQTPGQGLQFLFEYFSETQRNKGNFPGRFSGRQFSNSRSEMNVSTLELGDSALYLCASSLTGTGREKLFFGSGTQLSVL.

The V and J genes are TRBV5-1 and TRBJ2-3; possible D gene TRBD1, 6 bases. Trimming stripped 4 bases from V and 2 bases from J, with 14 bases between. Germline-derived CDR1 and CDR2 are SGHRS and YFSETQ. The CDR3 is 15 amino acids. CDR3 sequence reads: CASSLGDTDTDTQYF. DNA for the CDR3: TGCGCCAGCAGCCTTGGGGACACGGACACAGATACGCAGTATTTT.

The V call is TRBV3-1 (or the pseudogene TRBV3-2), the J call TRBJ2-3, with D hard to call. Germline-derived CDR1 and CDR2 are LGHDT and YNNKEL (reference sequence). V lost 4 bases and J lost 6, with 11 bases in between. CDR3 length equals 13 residues. The CDR3 loop is CASSLTLGDTQYF. Here the CDR3 DNA reads TGTGCCAGCAGCCTTACACTCGGGGATACGCAGTATTTT.

This clone has just a few counts. V and J are TRBV10-3 and TRBJ1-1, with unresolved D. The V gene's germline CDR1 is ENHRY and CDR2 SYGVKD. V was pared by 4 bases and J by 0 bases, with 9 bases between. The CDR3 totals 14 residues. Here the CDR3 reads CAISGSDMNTEAFF. CDR3 bases: TGTGCCATCAGTGGCTCAGATATGAACACTGAAGCTTTCTTT.

V gene TRBV15 combines with J gene TRBJ2-5; 8 bases are shared with TRBD2. The CDR3 loop spans 14 amino acids. The germline V gene encodes CDR1 LNHNV and CDR2 YYDKDF (reference sequence). V dropped 3 bases and J dropped 5; count of bases not matched to a gene: 5. The DNA of the CDR3 is TGTGCCACCAGCAGTCGGGGGGGCCGGGAGACCCAGTACTTC. Its translation: CATSSRGGRETQYF.

DNA of the CDR3: TGCGCCAGCAGCTCGGGGTCCACAGATACGCAGTATTTT. This sequence encodes CASSSGSTDTQYF. J is TRBJ2-3 and V is TRBV5-1; possibly TRBD2 for D (5 bases). This CDR3 has 13 residues. Looked up from germline, CDR1 is SGHRS and CDR2 is YFSETQ. V was clipped by 3 bases and J by 2 bases, with 7 bases between them.

The chain joins TRBV5-1 to TRBJ1-5, with D tentatively TRBD1 (5 bases). The CDR3 runs 15 residues. CDR1 SGHRS and CDR2 YFSETQ come from the germline V gene. Trimming pared 1 base from V and 7 bases from J, leaving 15 bases between. DNA of the CDR3: TGCGCCAGCAGCTTGACAGACAGCACTGTCCAGCCCCAGCATTTT. Encoded protein: CASSLTDSTVQPQHF. Filled out from reference TRBV5-1 and TRBJ1-5, the complete variable domain reads KAGVTQTPRYLIKTRGQQVTLSCSPISGHRSVSWYQQTPGQGLQFLFEYFSETQRNKGNFPGRFSGRQFSNSRSEMNVSTLELGDSALYLCASSLTDSTVQPQHFGDGTRLSIL.

The chain has TRBV7-2 and TRBJ2-1; a weak D match, TRBD2 (6 bases). The CDR3 sequence is 15 residues long. V lost 5 bases and J 4 bases, leaving 15 bases between the germline ends. The germline gives CDR1 SGHTA, CDR2 FQGNSA. The CDR3 loop is CASSPGVTTYNEQFF. CDR3 coding DNA: TGTGCCAGCAGCCCGGGGGTGACTACATACAATGAGCAGTTCTTC.

The chain has TRBV28 and TRBJ2-7; 8 positions agree with TRBD1. The CDR3 totals 14 residues. Trimming at V came to 6 bases and at J to 3 bases, leaving 7 bases not matched to a gene. Germline CDR1 and CDR2: MDHEN and SYDVKM. DNA of the CDR3: TGTGCCAGCAGATTAGACAGGGGAGGCTACGAGCAGTACTTC. Translation gives CASRLDRGGYEQYF.